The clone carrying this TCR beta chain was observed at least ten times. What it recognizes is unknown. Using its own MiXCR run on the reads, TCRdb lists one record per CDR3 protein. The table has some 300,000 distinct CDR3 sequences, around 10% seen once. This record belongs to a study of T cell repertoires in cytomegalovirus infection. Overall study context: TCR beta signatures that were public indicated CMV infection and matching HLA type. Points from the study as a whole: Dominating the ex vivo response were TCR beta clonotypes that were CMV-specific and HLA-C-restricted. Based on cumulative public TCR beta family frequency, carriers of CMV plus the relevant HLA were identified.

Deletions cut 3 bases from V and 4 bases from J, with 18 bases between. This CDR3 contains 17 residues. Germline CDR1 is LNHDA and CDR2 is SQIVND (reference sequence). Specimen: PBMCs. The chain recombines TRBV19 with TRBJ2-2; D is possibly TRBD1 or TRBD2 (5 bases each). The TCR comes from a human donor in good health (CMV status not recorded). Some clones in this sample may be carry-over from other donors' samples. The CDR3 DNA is TGTGCCAGTAGTATTCTTGGGAGAGGGGCGACCACCGGGGAGCTGTTTTTT. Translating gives CASSILGRGATTGELFF.